These T cell receptor beta chains were read from a single sample in a study of T cell changes during pregnancy in multiple sclerosis. Sequencing used immunoSEQ multiplex PCR; TCRdb keeps in-frame clones, though not all of them. The sample consists of fewer than 85,000 clones, 85% to 95% of them appearing once. Sequencing was performed on peripheral blood, taken before pregnancy. The source is a female donor with multiple sclerosis, enrolled in a pregnancy study. Both conserved end residues are part of each CDR3. The D gene is left open where the match is weak. Clone sizes are given selectively: once, few, many, or a class where the clone is expanded.

V gene,D gene,clone size,J gene,CDR3 DNA,CDR3 protein
TRBV11-2,TRBD2,-,TRBJ2-1,TGTGCCAGCAGCTTAGAGGGCGGGAGCTACAATGAGCAGTTCTTC,CASSLEGGSYNEQFF
TRBV28,TRBD1,-,TRBJ2-1,TGTGCCAGCACCCCTTCGAGACAGGGGTACAATGAGCAGTTCTTC,CASTPSRQGYNEQFF
TRBV6-1,TRBD2,-,TRBJ2-2,TGTGCCAGCTTTATGACTAGCGGTGCACCCGGGGAGCTGTTTTTT,CASFMTSGAPGELFF
TRBV9,TRBD2,once,TRBJ2-3,TGTGCCAGCAGGACCGGGACTAGGGGCACAGATACGCAGTATTTT,CASRTGTRGTDTQYF
TRBV5-4,-,-,TRBJ2-3,TGTGCCAGCAGCTTGGATCCTGCGGGGAGCACAGATACGCAGTATTTT,CASSLDPAGSTDTQYF
TRBV4-2,TRBD2,-,TRBJ2-3,TGTGCCAGCAGCCAAACTAGCGGGAGTCCAGATACGCAGTATTTT,CASSQTSGSPDTQYF
TRBV28,-,-,TRBJ2-7,TGTGCCAGCACTACTTATGGACACTCCGCGTACTTC,CASTTYGHSAYF
TRBV27,-,-,TRBJ2-7,TGTGCCAGCGGTACCGGACAGCCCTACGAGCAGTACTTC,CASGTGQPYEQYF
TRBV7-6,-,-,TRBJ1-3,TGTGCCAGCAGCTTAGTTCCAGGGACTGGAAACACCATATATTTT,CASSLVPGTGNTIYF
TRBV25-1,-,once,TRBJ1-4,TGTGCCAGCAGTGTAGGAGTTGGGAATGAAAAACTGTTTTTT,CASSVGVGNEKLFF
TRBV4-2,TRBD2,-,TRBJ2-5,TGTGCCAGCAGCCAAGAGCGGCTAGCGGGACGGGAGACCCAGTACTTC,CASSQERLAGRETQYF
TRBV7-9,TRBD2,once,TRBJ2-7,TGTGCCAGCACCGACCTTAGCGGGAGCTACGAGCAGTACTTC,CASTDLSGSYEQYF
TRBV7-9,TRBD1,-,TRBJ1-5,TGTGCCAGCAGCAGAGGGACAGGGGCGAGCAATCAGCCCCAGCATTTT,CASSRGTGASNQPQHF
TRBV5-1,-,-,TRBJ2-3,TGCGCCAGCACCTCGGACAAAGACACAGATACGCAGTATTTT,CASTSDKDTDTQYF
TRBV19,TRBD2,-,TRBJ2-7,TGTGCCAGTAGTATAACTAGCGGTTTCTACGAGCAGTACTTC,CASSITSGFYEQYF
TRBV2,TRBD2,-,TRBJ2-5,TGTGCCAGCAGTGAAGCGGGGGGTTCAGCGGGAGCGGGGACCCAGTACTTC,CASSEAGGSAGAGTQYF
TRBV7-2,-,-,TRBJ2-2,TGTGCCAGCAGCTTAGGGTGGGAGACCACCGGGGAGCTGTTTTTT,CASSLGWETTGELFF
TRBV27,-,-,TRBJ2-5,TGTGCCAGCAGCCAAAGGTGGCGGGCCCAAGAGACCCAGTACTTC,CASSQRWRAQETQYF
TRBV27,-,-,TRBJ2-2,TGTGCCAGCAGTTTACAGGGTGGGTTGACCGGGGAGCTGTTTTTT,CASSLQGGLTGELFF
TRBV27,-,-,TRBJ2-4,TGTGCCAGCAGTTCTTCTTTGCGGAGGGGAAACATTCAGTACTTC,CASSSSLRRGNIQYF
TRBV19,-,-,TRBJ2-3,TGTGCCAGTAGTATCGCAGGCTTCACCACAGATACGCAGTATTTT,CASSIAGFTTDTQYF
TRBV28,TRBD1,once,TRBJ1-5,TGTGCCAGCAGTCCCTGGACAGGGGGCGCCAATCAGCCCCAGCATTTT,CASSPWTGGANQPQHF
TRBV4-2,TRBD2,-,TRBJ2-7,TGTGCCAGCAGCCAAGAACCGCGGCTAGCGGGAGCTGCCGAGCAGTACTTC,CASSQEPRLAGAAEQYF
TRBV7-2,-,once,TRBJ1-2,TGTGCCAGCAGCTTAGGTCGACAGAACTATGGCTACACCTTC,CASSLGRQNYGYTF
TRBV11-3,TRBD1,-,TRBJ2-7,TGTGCCAGCAGCGTGGGACAGGGCGGGGAGCAGTACTTC,CASSVGQGGEQYF
TRBV4-1,-,-,TRBJ1-2,TGCGCCAGCAGCCAAGATTGGCGGAGCGGGTTTAACTATGGCTACACCTTC,CASSQDWRSGFNYGYTF
TRBV6-1,TRBD1,-,TRBJ2-3,TGTGCCAGCAGTGGGGGGACAGGGCGATTAGAAGATACGCAGTATTTT,CASSGGTGRLEDTQYF
TRBV5-5,-,-,TRBJ2-7,TGTGCCAGCAGCTTATTACGGGGTTTGTCAGGCTACTACGAGCAGTACTTC,CASSLLRGLSGYYEQYF
TRBV27,-,once,TRBJ1-1,TGTGCCAGCATTTGGTCTTCGTCCGTGTCGGTTGACTCGAACACTGAAGCTTTCTTT,CASIWSSSVSVDSNTEAFF
TRBV5-4,TRBD1,-,TRBJ1-1,TGTGCCAGCAGCCCCGAAATCGACAGGGAGGCTTTCTTT,CASSPEIDREAFF
TRBV21-1,-,-,TRBJ2-1,TGTGCCAGCAGCAAGCGGCACACTAGCGGGAGGGCATACAATGAGCAGTTCTTC,CASSKRHTSGRAYNEQFF
TRBV28,TRBD1,few,TRBJ1-1,TGTGCCAGCAGTCAAAACGGACAGGGGAACACTGAAGCTTTCTTT,CASSQNGQGNTEAFF
TRBV6-6,TRBD1,-,TRBJ2-5,TGTGCCAGCAGTCCCGGCAGGGGGCAAGAGACCCAGTACTTC,CASSPGRGQETQYF
TRBV4-2,TRBD2,-,TRBJ2-7,TGTGCCAGCCGGGGGGGGCTCTCTTCCTACGAGCAGTACTTC,CASRGGLSSYEQYF
TRBV28,-,-,TRBJ2-7,TGTGCCAGCAGGTCAGCGCGCAGCCATTCCTACGAGCAGTACTTC,CASRSARSHSYEQYF
TRBV6-1,TRBD2,-,TRBJ2-7,TGTGCCAGCAGTGTCCTAGCGGGAGAAGGTTCCTACGAGCAGTACTTC,CASSVLAGEGSYEQYF
TRBV11-3,TRBD1,-,TRBJ2-7,TGTGCCAGCAGCTTCCAGGGGGCGTCCTACGAGCAGTACTTC,CASSFQGASYEQYF
TRBV6-6,-,-,TRBJ1-1,TGTGCCAGCAGACTGCGGGGGCAGAGTTACACTGAAGCTTTCTTT,CASRLRGQSYTEAFF
TRBV29-1,-,once,TRBJ2-2,TGCAGCGTTGGCCCAGGAGGGAACACCGGGGAGCTGTTTTTT,CSVGPGGNTGELFF
TRBV7-2,TRBD1,-,TRBJ2-2,TGTGCCAGCAGCCCTAGGACAGGTTTCGGGGAGCTGTTTTTT,CASSPRTGFGELFF